The T cell receptor beta chain under discussion was sequenced for a study of CD8 T cell repertoires and HIV-1 epitope variants. Study overall: Controls were a CMV, EBV and flu pool, Ebola AY9, and no peptide. Enriched T cells were co-cultured with equal numbers of autologous T cell-negative antigen-presenting cells. An uncultured baseline aliquot held 1M T cells.

The sample holds a few counts of this clone. V lost 0 bases and J lost 0; bases outside the gene matches: 3. Germline lookup yields CDR1 SGHTA and CDR2 FQGNSA. This CDR3 contains 17 residues. Libraries were prepared by immunoSEQ multiplex PCR; TCRdb keeps only in-frame clonotypes and omits some of them. This sample has approximately 90,000 clones, with roughly four fifths found just once. The V and J genes are TRBV7-2 and TRBJ2-4; the match to TRBD2 covers 9 bases. Sequenced: uncultured baseline CD8+ T cells from peripheral blood mononuclear cells (PBMCs). This clonotype originated in a male donor with HIV. The CDR3 loop is CASSLATSGVAKNIQYF. In nucleotides, the CDR3 is TGTGCCAGCAGCTTAGCGACTAGCGGTGTAGCCAAAAACATTCAGTACTTC. Full variable domain (missing parts from reference TRBV7-2 and TRBJ2-4): GAGVSQSPSNKVTEKGKDVELRCDPISGHTALYWYRQSLGQGLEFLIYFQGNSAPDKSGLPSDRFSAERTGGSVSTLTIQRTQQEDSAVYLCASSLATSGVAKNIQYFGAGTRLSVL.